This T cell receptor beta chain was found in a study of blood T cell repertoires in COVID-19. Study background: COVID-19 samples from acute and convalescent phases originated in the United States, Italy and Spain. The analysed material was cDNA or gDNA that came from T cells, B-cell-depleted T cells, or PBMCs.

Under the authors' procedure: The authors estimated nucleated cell counts from reference gene primer amplification. Sequenced by immunoSEQ multiplex PCR; TCRdb stores in-frame clones only, minus some. V, J and clone size reflect that table, while D and trimming were determined from the DNA. This table holds under 300,000 clones, around nine tenths found once. The V gene lost 4 bases and the J gene lost 0 bases, with 14 bases spanning the gap. The germline CDR1 and CDR2 sequences are SGHRS and YFSETQ. The CDR3 length is 17 residues. The sample was peripheral blood. The receptor comes from a woman aged 40 to 50 who had recovered from COVID-19. The gene calls are TRBV5-1 and TRBJ2-6, with D perhaps TRBD2 (6 bases). The CDR3 is CASSPAGLGSGANVLTF. Here the CDR3 DNA reads TGCGCCAGCAGCCCCGCGGGACTGGGCTCTGGGGCCAACGTCCTGACTTTC. Supplemented by reference TRBV5-1 and TRBJ2-6, the full variable domain reads KAGVTQTPRYLIKTRGQQVTLSCSPISGHRSVSWYQQTPGQGLQFLFEYFSETQRNKGNFPGRFSGRQFSNSRSEMNVSTLELGDSALYLCASSPAGLGSGANVLTFGAGSRLTVL.